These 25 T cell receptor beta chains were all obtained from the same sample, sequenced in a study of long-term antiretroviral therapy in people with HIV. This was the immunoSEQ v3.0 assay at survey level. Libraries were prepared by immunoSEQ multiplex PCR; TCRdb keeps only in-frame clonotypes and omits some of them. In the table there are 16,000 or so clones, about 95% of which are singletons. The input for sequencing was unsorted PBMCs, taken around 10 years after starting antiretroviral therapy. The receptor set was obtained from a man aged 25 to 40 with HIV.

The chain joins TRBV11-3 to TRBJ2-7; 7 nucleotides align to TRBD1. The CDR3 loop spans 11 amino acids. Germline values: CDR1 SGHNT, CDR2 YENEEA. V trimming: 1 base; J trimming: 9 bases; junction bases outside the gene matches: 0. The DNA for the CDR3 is TGTGCCAGCAGCTTAGGACAGGGGCAGTACGTC. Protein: CASSLGQGQYV.

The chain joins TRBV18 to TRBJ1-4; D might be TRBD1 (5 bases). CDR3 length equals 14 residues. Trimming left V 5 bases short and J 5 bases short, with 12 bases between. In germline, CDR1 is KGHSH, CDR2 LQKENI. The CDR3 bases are TGTGCCAGCTCAGGGGACGGAAAAAATGAAAAACTGTTTTTT. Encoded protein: CASSGDGKNEKLFF.

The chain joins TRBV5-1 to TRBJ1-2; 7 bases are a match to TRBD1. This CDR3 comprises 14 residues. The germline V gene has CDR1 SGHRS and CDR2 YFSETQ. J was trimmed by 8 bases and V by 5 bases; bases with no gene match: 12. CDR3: CASRPDRVEGGYTF. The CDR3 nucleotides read TGCGCCAGCAGACCAGACAGGGTAGAAGGCGGCTACACCTTC.

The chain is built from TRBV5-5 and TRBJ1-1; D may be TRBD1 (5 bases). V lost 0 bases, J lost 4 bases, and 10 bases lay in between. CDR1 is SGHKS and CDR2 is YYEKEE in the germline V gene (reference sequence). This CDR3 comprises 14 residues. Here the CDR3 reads CASSLEGGGTEAFF. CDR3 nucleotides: TGTGCCAGCAGCTTGGAAGGCGGGGGCACTGAAGCTTTCTTT.

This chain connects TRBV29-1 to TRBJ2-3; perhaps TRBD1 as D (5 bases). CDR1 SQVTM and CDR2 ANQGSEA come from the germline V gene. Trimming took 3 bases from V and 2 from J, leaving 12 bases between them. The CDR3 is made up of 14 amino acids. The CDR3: CSVEVQGPTDTQYF. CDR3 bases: TGCAGCGTTGAGGTGCAGGGCCCCACAGATACGCAGTATTTT.

CDR3 nucleotides: TGCGCCAGCAGCTTTCCGGACAGGGCTGAAGCTTTCTTT. Protein sequence: CASSFPDRAEAFF. The chain has TRBV5-1 and TRBJ1-1; 8 positions match TRBD1. Germline lookup yields CDR1 SGHRS and CDR2 YFSETQ. This CDR3 contains 13 residues. Trimming took 2 bases from V and 6 from J; bases not matched to a gene: 3. Looking up the rest from reference TRBV5-1 and TRBJ1-1 gives the full variable domain: KAGVTQTPRYLIKTRGQQVTLSCSPISGHRSVSWYQQTPGQGLQFLFEYFSETQRNKGNFPGRFSGRQFSNSRSEMNVSTLELGDSALYLCASSFPDRAEAFFGQGTRLTVV.

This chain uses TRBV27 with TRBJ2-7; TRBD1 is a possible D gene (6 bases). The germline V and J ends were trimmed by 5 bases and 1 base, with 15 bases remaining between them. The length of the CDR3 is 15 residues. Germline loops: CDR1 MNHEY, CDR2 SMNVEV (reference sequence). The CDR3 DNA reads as TGTGCCAGCAGTCCAAGCGTCGGACAGTCCTACGAGCAGTACGTC. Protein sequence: CASSPSVGQSYEQYV.

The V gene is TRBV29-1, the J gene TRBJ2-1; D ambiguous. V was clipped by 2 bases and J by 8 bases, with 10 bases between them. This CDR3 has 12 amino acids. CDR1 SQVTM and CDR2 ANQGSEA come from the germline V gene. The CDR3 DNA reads TGCAGCGTTGAATTTCGGAGCGATGAGCAGTTCTTC. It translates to CSVEFRSDEQFF.

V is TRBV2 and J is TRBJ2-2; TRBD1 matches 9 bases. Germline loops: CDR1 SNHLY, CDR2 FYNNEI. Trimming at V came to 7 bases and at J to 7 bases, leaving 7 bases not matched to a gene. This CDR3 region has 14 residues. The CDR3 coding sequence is TGTGCCAGCATGGACAGGGGTGTTAGCGGGGAGCTGTTTTTT. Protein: CASMDRGVSGELFF.

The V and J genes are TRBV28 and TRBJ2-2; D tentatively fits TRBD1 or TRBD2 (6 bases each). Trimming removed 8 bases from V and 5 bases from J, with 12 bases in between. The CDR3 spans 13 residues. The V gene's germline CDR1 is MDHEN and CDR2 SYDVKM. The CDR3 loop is CASGGRGTGELFF. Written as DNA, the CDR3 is TGTGCCAGCGGGGGGCGAGGGACCGGGGAGCTGTTTTTT.

The DNA of the CDR3 is TGTGCCAGCAGTTTCCGGGACAGGGGTGGAAACACCATATATTTT. The encoded protein is CASSFRDRGGNTIYF. This chain uses TRBV28 with TRBJ1-3; 10 bases map to TRBD1. V shed 3 bases and J 3 bases; nucleotides not matched to a gene: 2. Germline V gives CDR1 MDHEN, CDR2 SYDVKM. The CDR3 spans 15 residues.

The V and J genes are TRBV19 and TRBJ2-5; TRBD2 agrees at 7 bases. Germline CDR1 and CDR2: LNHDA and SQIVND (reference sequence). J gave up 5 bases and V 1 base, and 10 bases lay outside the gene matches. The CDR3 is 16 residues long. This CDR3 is CASSIAPPTGGETQYF. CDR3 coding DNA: TGTGCCAGTAGTATAGCCCCCCCGACCGGGGGGGAGACCCAGTACTTC.

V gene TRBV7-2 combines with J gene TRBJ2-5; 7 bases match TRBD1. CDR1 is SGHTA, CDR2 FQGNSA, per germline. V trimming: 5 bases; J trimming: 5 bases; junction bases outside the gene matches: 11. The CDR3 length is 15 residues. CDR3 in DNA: TGTGCCAGCAGCCGCCTGACAGGGCAGGTGGAGACCCAGTACTTC. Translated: CASSRLTGQVETQYF.

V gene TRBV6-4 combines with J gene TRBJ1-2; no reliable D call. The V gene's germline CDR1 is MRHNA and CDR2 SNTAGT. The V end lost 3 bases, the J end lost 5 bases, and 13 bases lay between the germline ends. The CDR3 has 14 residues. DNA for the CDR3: TGTGCCAGCAGTGATGAGGGTTCGGAATATGGCTACACCTTC. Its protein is CASSDEGSEYGYTF.

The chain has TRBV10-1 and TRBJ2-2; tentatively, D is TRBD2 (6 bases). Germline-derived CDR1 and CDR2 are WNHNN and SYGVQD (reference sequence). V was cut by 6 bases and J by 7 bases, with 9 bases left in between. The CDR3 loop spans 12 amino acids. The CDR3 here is CASSRGVGELFF. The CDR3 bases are TGCGCCAGCAGCCGCGGGGTCGGGGAGCTGTTTTTT.

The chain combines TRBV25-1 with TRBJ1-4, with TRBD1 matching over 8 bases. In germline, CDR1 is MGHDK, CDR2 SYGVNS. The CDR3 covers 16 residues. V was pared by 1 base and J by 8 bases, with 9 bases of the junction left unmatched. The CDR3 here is CASSESGDRSREKLFF. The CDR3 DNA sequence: TGTGCCAGCAGTGAATCAGGGGACAGGTCGCGAGAAAAACTGTTTTTT. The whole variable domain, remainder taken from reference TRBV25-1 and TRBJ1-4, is EADIYQTPRYLVIGTGKKITLECSQTMGHDKMYWYQQDPGMELHLIHYSYGVNSTEKGDLSSESTVSRIRTEHFPLTLESARPSHTSQYLCASSESGDRSREKLFFGSGTQLSVL.

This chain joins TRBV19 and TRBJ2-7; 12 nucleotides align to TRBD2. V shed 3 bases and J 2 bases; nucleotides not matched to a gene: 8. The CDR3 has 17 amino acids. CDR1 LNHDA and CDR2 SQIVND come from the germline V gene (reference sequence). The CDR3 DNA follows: TGTGCCAGTAGTATCGGACTAGCGGGGTTTCCGACCTACGAGCAGTACTTC. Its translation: CASSIGLAGFPTYEQYF. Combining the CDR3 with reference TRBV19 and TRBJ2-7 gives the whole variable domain DGGITQSPKYLFRKEGQNVTLSCEQNLNHDAMYWYRQDPGQGLRLIYYSQIVNDFQKGDIAEGYSVSREKKESFPLTVTSAQKNPTAFYLCASSIGLAGFPTYEQYFGPGTRLTVT.

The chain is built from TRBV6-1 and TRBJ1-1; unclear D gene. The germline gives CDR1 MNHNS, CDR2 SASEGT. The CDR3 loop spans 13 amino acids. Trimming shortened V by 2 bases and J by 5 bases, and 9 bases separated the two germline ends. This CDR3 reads CASSENRATEAFF. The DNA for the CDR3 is TGTGCCAGCAGTGAAAATAGGGCTACTGAAGCTTTCTTT.

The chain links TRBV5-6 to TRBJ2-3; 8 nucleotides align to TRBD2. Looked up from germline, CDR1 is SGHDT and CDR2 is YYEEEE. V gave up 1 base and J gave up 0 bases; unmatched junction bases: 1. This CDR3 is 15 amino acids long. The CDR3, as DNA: TGTGCCAGCAGCTTGCGCGGGGGGAGCACAGATACGCAGTATTTT. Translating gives CASSLRGGSTDTQYF.

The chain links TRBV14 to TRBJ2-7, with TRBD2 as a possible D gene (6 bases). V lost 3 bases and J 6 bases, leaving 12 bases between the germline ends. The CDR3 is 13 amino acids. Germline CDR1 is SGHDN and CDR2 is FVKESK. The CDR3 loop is CASSQWGEGEQYF. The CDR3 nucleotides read TGTGCCAGCAGCCAGTGGGGGGAAGGCGAGCAGTACTTC. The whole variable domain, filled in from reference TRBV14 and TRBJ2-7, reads EAGVTQFPSHSVIEKGQTVTLRCDPISGHDNLYWYRRVMGKEIKFLLHFVKESKQDESGMPNNRFLAERTGGTYSTLKVQPAELEDSGVYFCASSQWGEGEQYFGPGTRLTVT.

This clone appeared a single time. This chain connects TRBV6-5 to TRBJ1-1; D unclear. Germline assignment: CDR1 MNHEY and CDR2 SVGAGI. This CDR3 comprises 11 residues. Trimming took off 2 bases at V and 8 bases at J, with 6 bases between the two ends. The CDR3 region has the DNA TGTGCCAGCAGTTACCCCGGAGAAGCTTTCTTT. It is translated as CASSYPGEAFF.

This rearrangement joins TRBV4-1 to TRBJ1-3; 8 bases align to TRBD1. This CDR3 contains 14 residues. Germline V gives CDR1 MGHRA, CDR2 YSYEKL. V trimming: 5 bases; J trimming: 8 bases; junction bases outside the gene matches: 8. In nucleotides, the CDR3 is TGCGCCAGCAGCGCAGACAGGGGCCAGGACACCATATATTTT. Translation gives CASSADRGQDTIYF.

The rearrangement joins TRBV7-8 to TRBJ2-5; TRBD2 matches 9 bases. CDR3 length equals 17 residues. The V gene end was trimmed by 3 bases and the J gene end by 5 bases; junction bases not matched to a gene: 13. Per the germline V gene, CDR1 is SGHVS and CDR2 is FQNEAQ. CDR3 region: CASSLRWRGGAEETQYF. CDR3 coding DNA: TGTGCCAGCAGCTTGAGGTGGCGGGGGGGTGCAGAGGAGACCCAGTACTTC.

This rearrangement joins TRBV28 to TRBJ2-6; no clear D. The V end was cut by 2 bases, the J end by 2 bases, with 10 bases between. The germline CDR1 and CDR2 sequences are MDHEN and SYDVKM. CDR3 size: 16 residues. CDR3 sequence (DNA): TGTGCCAGCAGTTTAGTGGGCGTCACTGGGGCCAACGTCCTGACTTTC. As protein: CASSLVGVTGANVLTF.

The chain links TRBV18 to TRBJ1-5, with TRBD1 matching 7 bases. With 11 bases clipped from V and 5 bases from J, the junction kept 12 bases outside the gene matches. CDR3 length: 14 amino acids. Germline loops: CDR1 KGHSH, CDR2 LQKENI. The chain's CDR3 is CAPSHRGRDQPQHF. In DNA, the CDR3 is TGTGCCCCTTCGCACAGGGGACGGGATCAGCCCCAGCATTTT. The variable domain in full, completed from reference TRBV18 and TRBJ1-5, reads NAGVMQNPRHLVRRRGQEARLRCSPMKGHSHVYWYRQLPEEGLKFMVYLQKENIIDESGMPKERFSAEFPKEGPSILRIQQVVRGDSAAYFCAPSHRGRDQPQHFGDGTRLSIL.